Presented here are 32 T cell receptor beta chains from one specimen sequenced in a study of T-cell reconstitution after alpha-beta-depleted transplantation in children. Preparation of the TCRbeta library involved a method that used unique molecular identifiers. TCRdb reprocessed the PCR reads with MiXCR, giving one entry per CDR3 protein. The data show about 610,000 distinct CDR3 sequences, approximately 10% seen once. Here the sequenced sample was PBMCs from the stem cell graft donor, taken from the stem cell graft. The receptors here all came from a human donor who donated a stem cell graft to a child with acute myeloid leukemia.

This chain links TRBV29-1 with TRBJ2-1; 9 bases line up with TRBD1. Germline lookup yields CDR1 SQVTM and CDR2 ANQGSEA. CDR3 length equals 15 residues. V trimming: 3 bases; J trimming: 7 bases; junction bases outside the gene matches: 10. The CDR3 reads CSVDKTGTGRNEQFF. CDR3 coding DNA: TGCAGCGTTGACAAAACCGGGACAGGGAGGAATGAGCAGTTCTTC.

This CDR3 reads CASSLSVYNEQFF. CDR3 nucleotide sequence: TGTGCCAGCAGTTTATCGGTTTACAATGAGCAGTTCTTC. V and J are TRBV27 and TRBJ2-1; D unresolved. Trimming pared 0 bases from V and 4 bases from J, leaving 4 bases between. The germline V gene encodes CDR1 MNHEY and CDR2 SMNVEV (reference sequence). The CDR3 covers 13 residues.

The chain combines TRBV4-3 with TRBJ2-3, with TRBD2 as a possible D gene (6 bases). This CDR3 is built from 16 residues. Trimming removed 4 bases from V and 0 bases from J, with 14 bases in between. Germline CDR1 and CDR2: LGHNA and YSLEER. This CDR3 reads CASSRSSVQSTDTQYF. In DNA form, the CDR3 reads TGCGCCAGCAGCCGATCTAGCGTTCAAAGCACAGATACGCAGTATTTT.

This clonotype showed up many times. The chain uses TRBV5-5 and TRBJ2-1; 10 bases match TRBD1. The CDR3 has 16 residues. Germline assignment: CDR1 SGHKS and CDR2 YYEKEE (reference sequence). Trimming at V came to 4 bases and at J to 3 bases, leaving 7 bases not matched to a gene. The CDR3 sequence: CASSLRTGGGYNEQFF. As DNA, the CDR3 is TGTGCCAGCAGCCTGAGGACAGGGGGTGGCTACAATGAGCAGTTCTTC.

This clonotype has a handful of counts. This chain connects TRBV20-1 to TRBJ2-7; 10 bases fit TRBD2. Trimming removed 5 bases from V and 5 bases from J; junction bases left unmatched: 6. Looked up from germline, CDR1 is DFQATT and CDR2 is SNEGSKA (reference sequence). The CDR3 spans 13 residues. DNA for the CDR3: TGCAGTGCTCCTCTAGCGGGGGTAGACGAGCAGTACTTC. Translating it yields CSAPLAGVDEQYF.

This clonotype has more than one count but fewer than ten. This chain uses TRBV20-1 with TRBJ1-3; TRBD1 might be the D (5 bases). The V end was cut by 5 bases, the J end by 8 bases, with 16 bases between. CDR3 length: 13 residues. Germline V gene sequence: CDR1 DFQATT, CDR2 SNEGSKA (reference sequence). The CDR3 coding sequence is TGCAGTGCTTTCTCAGGGAGGGGAGACACCATATATTTT. Encoded protein: CSAFSGRGDTIYF.

This chain uses TRBV5-1 with TRBJ1-4; tentatively, D is TRBD1 (6 bases). The germline V and J ends were trimmed by 0 bases and 7 bases, with 16 bases remaining between them. CDR3 length: 16 residues. Germline CDR1 and CDR2: SGHRS and YFSETQ. CDR3 DNA sequence: TGCGCCAGCAGCTTGGAGGGACACCCCGACGGTGAAAAACTGTTTTTT. Its translation: CASSLEGHPDGEKLFF.

The DNA of the CDR3 is TGTGCCAGCACCCCTCTGGGAATACTCAATGAGCAGTTCTTC. It encodes CASTPLGILNEQFF. This rearrangement joins TRBV6-1 to TRBJ2-1; no clear D. V was shortened by 7 bases and J by 6 bases, with 16 bases between the two germline ends. The CDR3 is made up of 14 amino acids. From germline, CDR1 is MNHNS and CDR2 SASEGT.

There are a few counts of this clonotype. The chain couples TRBV29-1 to TRBJ1-4; D ambiguous. Per germline, CDR1 SQVTM and CDR2 ANQGSEA. Trimming removed 7 bases from V and 2 bases from J, with 5 bases in between. There are 11 residues in the CDR3. The CDR3 protein is CSGRTNEKLFF. CDR3 bases: TGCAGCGGCAGGACTAATGAAAAACTGTTTTTT.

This clonotype was seen a handful of times. This chain connects TRBV20-1 to TRBJ2-3; TRBD2 matches at 9 bases. V trimming: 4 bases; J trimming: 6 bases; junction bases outside the gene matches: 5. This CDR3 spans 13 amino acids. Germline V CDR1 and CDR2: DFQATT, SNEGSKA (reference sequence). CDR3 protein: CSAISGSFDTQYF. In nucleotides, the CDR3 is TGCAGTGCTATTAGCGGGAGTTTCGATACGCAGTATTTT.

This clonotype has more than one count but fewer than ten. The DNA of the CDR3 is TGCAGTGCTAGTCCTAGCGGGAGGGCCTTGGGGGAGCTGTTTTTT. This gives the protein CSASPSGRALGELFF. The genes are TRBV20-1 and TRBJ2-2, with 12 bases that match TRBD2. The V and J ends lost 3 bases and 8 bases, in that order; junction bases with no gene match: 7. This CDR3 has 15 amino acids. Germline assignment: CDR1 DFQATT and CDR2 SNEGSKA (reference sequence).

This chain connects TRBV28 to TRBJ2-5; D is possibly TRBD1 (5 bases). Between the trimmed V and J ends, which lost 8 bases and 5 bases, there was a span of 15 bases. From germline, CDR1 is MDHEN and CDR2 SYDVKM. The CDR3 has 13 amino acids. Here the CDR3 reads CASFRPGMETQYF. In DNA, the CDR3 is TGTGCCAGCTTTAGGCCAGGGATGGAGACCCAGTACTTC.

This clonotype was detected a few times. The genes are TRBV4-2 and TRBJ2-5, with TRBD1 as a possible D gene (5 bases). The CDR3 has 16 residues. Trimming shortened V by 4 bases and J by 1 base, and 16 bases separated the two germline ends. The germline gives CDR1 LGHNA, CDR2 YNFKEQ. CDR3 sequence (DNA): TGTGCCAGCAGCCCATTCCAGGGTCTTGGCCAAGAGACCCAGTACTTC. This sequence encodes CASSPFQGLGQETQYF.

This clonotype was found many times. The CDR3 sequence is CSARDSDSKGLFF. The CDR3 coding sequence is TGCAGTGCTAGAGATTCGGACTCTAAGGGACTGTTTTTT. V gene TRBV20-1 combines with J gene TRBJ1-4, with D unresolved. The CDR3 is 13 residues long. Germline V gene data show CDR1 as DFQATT and CDR2 as SNEGSKA (reference sequence). Trimming shortened V by 0 bases and J by 13 bases, and 15 bases separated the two germline ends.

The chain joins TRBV20-1 to TRBJ1-5, with D possibly matching TRBD1 (5 bases). This CDR3 contains 14 residues. Trimming took 2 bases from V and 6 from J, leaving 14 bases between them. Germline values: CDR1 DFQATT, CDR2 SNEGSKA (reference sequence). The CDR3 reads CSARSGGSGQPQHF. CDR3 DNA sequence: TGCAGTGCTAGAAGCGGGGGTTCGGGTCAGCCCCAGCATTTT.

There are a few counts of this clonotype. The rearrangement links TRBV7-2 to TRBJ1-4; TRBD1 might be the D (6 bases). Germline V gene data show CDR1 as SGHTA and CDR2 as FQGNSA. The CDR3 has 15 residues. V was cut by 1 base and J by 8 bases, with 14 bases left in between. This CDR3 reads CASSLDGGGDEKLFF. The CDR3 DNA sequence: TGTGCCAGCAGCTTAGATGGAGGGGGGGACGAAAAACTGTTTTTT.

The CDR3 nucleotides are TGTGCCACCAGCAGGTCCGGAAATCAGCCCCAGCATTTT. Its protein is CATSRSGNQPQHF. The chain uses TRBV15 and TRBJ1-5; D is uncertain. CDR1 LNHNV and CDR2 YYDKDF come from the germline V gene (reference sequence). The CDR3 spans 13 residues. V was shortened by 3 bases and J by 4 bases, with 7 bases between the two germline ends.

This clonotype was counted ten times or more. The chain couples TRBV4-1 to TRBJ2-7; no definite D call. The CDR3 has 13 residues. V gave up 8 bases and J gave up 5 bases, with 16 bases separating them. The V gene's germline CDR1 is MGHRA and CDR2 YSYEKL. The CDR3 protein is CASGPVRRHEQYF. The CDR3, as DNA: TGCGCCAGCGGTCCGGTGAGGCGCCACGAGCAGTACTTC.

This clonotype has a count of ten or more. The chain links TRBV10-3 to TRBJ2-5; weak D call: TRBD2 (6 bases). This CDR3 contains 13 residues. The germline CDR1 and CDR2 sequences are ENHRY and SYGVKD. Trimming left V 3 bases short and J 5 bases short, with 10 bases between. DNA for the CDR3: TGTGCCATCAGTGACCGACTAGTGGAGACCCAGTACTTC. Its protein product is CAISDRLVETQYF.

For this clonotype: This may stem from a read error, because a much larger clone lies one nucleotide away. The chain has TRBV30 and TRBJ1-5; 9 nucleotides align to TRBD1. This CDR3 is built from 13 residues. Per the germline V gene, CDR1 is GTSNPN and CDR2 is SVGIG (reference sequence). The trim removed 1 base at V and 5 bases at J, leaving 0 bases unmatched. The CDR3 protein is CAWSGQGDQPQHF. CDR3 DNA: TGTGCCTGGAGTGGACAGGGGGATCAGCCCCAGCATTTT.

This clonotype was counted between two and nine times. The gene calls are TRBV7-6 and TRBJ2-1; D is unresolved. CDR1 and CDR2 from the germline V gene are SGHVS and FNYEAQ. This CDR3 is 12 amino acids long. The V and J ends lost 5 bases and 6 bases respectively, with 8 bases between them. CDR3 in DNA: TGTGCCAGCAGCGGGCACTCCAATGAGCAGTTCTTC. As protein: CASSGHSNEQFF. The whole variable domain, remainder taken from reference TRBV7-6 and TRBJ2-1, is GAGVSQSPRYKVTKRGQDVALRCDPISGHVSLYWYRQALGQGPEFLTYFNYEAQQDKSGLPNDRFSAERPEGSISTLTIQRTEQRDSAMYRCASSGHSNEQFFGPGTRLTVL.

This clonotype was counted ten times or more. The chain joins TRBV7-2 to TRBJ2-5, with 16 positions matching TRBD2. The V gene's germline CDR1 is SGHTA and CDR2 FQGNSA. With V trimmed by 5 bases and J by 4 bases, 7 bases remained unmatched. The CDR3 is 17 amino acids. The CDR3 DNA reads as TGTGCCAGCAGCCCCCGGGGACTAGCGGGAGGGTTAGAGACCCAGTACTTC. It yields the protein CASSPRGLAGGLETQYF.

J is TRBJ2-3 and V is TRBV2; D perhaps matches TRBD2 (5 bases). V dropped 7 bases and J dropped 0 bases, with 11 bases sitting between them. The germline gives CDR1 SNHLY, CDR2 FYNNEI. CDR3 length equals 14 residues. CDR3 loop: CASKPDFSTDTQYF. CDR3 coding DNA: TGTGCCAGCAAACCGGACTTCAGCACAGATACGCAGTATTTT. Based on the CDR3 plus reference TRBV2 and TRBJ2-3, the full variable domain is EPEVTQTPSHQVTQMGQEVILRCVPISNHLYFYWYRQILGQKVEFLVSFYNNEISEKSEIFDDQFSVERPDGSNFTLKIRSTKLEDSAMYFCASKPDFSTDTQYFGPGTRLTVL.

This clonotype was detected many times. The chain couples TRBV7-2 to TRBJ2-3; no clear D gene. With 2 bases removed from V and 2 bases from J, the gap between germline ends came to 11 bases. In germline, CDR1 is SGHTA, CDR2 FQGNSA. The CDR3 runs 15 residues. The CDR3 DNA follows: TGTGCCAGCAGCTTACCCCTAGATCCCACAGATACGCAGTATTTT. Protein: CASSLPLDPTDTQYF.

This clonotype was observed many times. The V call is TRBV4-3, the J call TRBJ2-1; TRBD2 aligns across 9 bases. With V trimmed by 0 bases and J by 6 bases, 12 bases remained unmatched. The CDR3 is 18 amino acids. The germline V gene encodes CDR1 LGHNA and CDR2 YSLEER. CDR3 protein: CASSQDRASGIGANEQFF. The CDR3 nucleotides are TGCGCCAGCAGCCAAGATAGGGCTAGCGGGATAGGTGCCAATGAGCAGTTCTTC.

This clonotype was counted between two and nine times. The rearrangement links TRBV12-3 or TRBV12-4 to TRBJ1-3, with 7 bases identical to TRBD1. The CDR3 spans 16 residues. Losses at the gene ends were 5 bases for V and 0 bases for J; bases not matched to a gene: 7. CDR3 loop: CASSPPRDSSGNTIYF. In DNA, the CDR3 is TGTGCCAGCAGTCCTCCGAGGGACAGCTCTGGAAACACCATATATTTT.

This clonotype has only a few counts. The chain carries TRBV24-1 and TRBJ2-2, with D tentatively TRBD1 or TRBD2 (7 bases each). Per germline, CDR1 KGHDR and CDR2 SFDVKD. The V end was cut by 4 bases, the J end by 0 bases, with 17 bases between. This CDR3 comprises 18 residues. The CDR3 bases are TGTGCCACCAGTGAACCAGGGGGGGGCGTCTCGAACACCGGGGAGCTGTTTTTT. The encoded protein is CATSEPGGGVSNTGELFF.

V gene TRBV3-1 combines with J gene TRBJ2-7; 14 nucleotides align to TRBD2. The trim removed 4 bases at V and 3 bases at J, leaving 5 bases unmatched. The CDR3 totals 16 residues. CDR1 is LGHDT and CDR2 is YNNKEL in the germline V gene (reference sequence). The CDR3 DNA is TGTGCCAGCAGCCCCGGGACTAGCGGGAGAGACTACGAGCAGTACTTC. Protein: CASSPGTSGRDYEQYF.

The chain employs TRBV5-1 and TRBJ2-6; perhaps D is TRBD1 or TRBD2 (5 bases each). V gave up 3 bases and J gave up 3 bases, with 10 bases separating them. CDR3 length: 15 residues. Germline CDR1 and CDR2: SGHRS and YFSETQ. The CDR3 region has the DNA TGCGCCAGCAGCTCCGAGGGGAATGGGGCCAACGTCCTGACTTTC. Its translation is CASSSEGNGANVLTF.

There are many counts of this clonotype. The chain uses TRBV20-1 and TRBJ2-1; D ambiguous. Germline CDR1 is DFQATT and CDR2 is SNEGSKA (reference sequence). The CDR3 is made up of 11 amino acids. V lost 5 bases, J lost 7 bases, and 9 bases lay in between. This CDR3 reads CSAEERNEQFF. The CDR3 DNA reads TGCAGTGCTGAGGAAAGAAATGAGCAGTTCTTC.

This clonotype was picked up many times. The V call is TRBV5-6, the J call TRBJ2-1, with 12 bases identical to TRBD2. The CDR3 contains 18 residues. V trimming: 6 bases; J trimming: 0 bases; junction bases outside the gene matches: 10. Germline CDR1 reads SGHDT; CDR2 reads YYEEEE. In DNA form, the CDR3 reads TGTGCCAGCACCCGGAGGACTAGCGGGGTTAGCTCCTACAATGAGCAGTTCTTC. Translated, it gives CASTRRTSGVSSYNEQFF.

The V call is TRBV5-1, the J call TRBJ2-3, with TRBD2 matching over 7 bases. CDR3 length: 14 residues. CDR1 is SGHRS and CDR2 is YFSETQ in the germline V gene. After removal of 1 base from V and 6 bases from J, the junction contained 5 bases not matched to a gene. The CDR3 nucleotides read TGCGCCAGCAGCTTGAGGACTAGTCGGGATACGCAGTATTTT. Encoded protein: CASSLRTSRDTQYF.